This T cell receptor (beta chain) was obtained from a study of blood T cell repertoires in COVID-19. This CDR3 region has 14 residues. With 5 bases removed from V and 5 bases from J, the gap between germline ends came to 18 bases. Germline V gene lookup returns CDR1 GTSNPN and CDR2 SVGIG (reference sequence). Assay used: immunoSEQ multiplex PCR; TCRdb lists only in-frame clones, some missing. The sample includes hundreds of thousands of clones, roughly nine tenths seen only once; the top ten take 2.6%. Sequences were obtained from PBMCs or T cells enriched from blood (not recorded which). The chain recombines TRBV30 with TRBJ2-5; maybe TRBD2 (7 bases). The origin of this receptor is a man aged 60 to 69 who had recovered from COVID-19. DNA for the CDR3: TGTGCCTGGGGAGGGGGAGGGCCCGGGGAGACCCAGTACTTC. Its translation is CAWGGGGPGETQYF.